This entry lists 2 T cell receptor beta chains sequenced from one sample in a study of a mutant IDH1 vaccine in newly diagnosed glioma. Sequencing was performed with immunoSEQ multiplex PCR; in TCRdb, only in-frame clones are kept and a portion is missing. Found here are around 53,000 clones, approximately 84% of them singletons; the top ten hold approximately 4.6%. Time point described: week 47, end of study. In every dose of vaccine, 300 ug of mutant IDH1 20-mer peptide was given alongside topical imiquimod. No antigens are known for them. This sample comprised PBMCs, obtained from a glioma patient whose treatment included an IDH1 peptide vaccine. These receptors came from a woman younger than 45 with glioma. Some clones in this sample may be carry-over from other donors' samples.

The gene calls are TRBV5-1 and TRBJ1-1; D ambiguous. The germline V and J ends were trimmed by 1 base and 2 bases, with 6 bases remaining between them. This CDR3 is 13 amino acids long. Germline loops: CDR1 SGHRS, CDR2 YFSETQ. The CDR3 DNA reads TGCGCCAGCAGCTTGTGGGTTAACACTGAAGCTTTCTTT. Protein: CASSLWVNTEAFF.

The chain carries TRBV28 and TRBJ1-2, with D possibly matching TRBD1 (5 bases). V dropped 4 bases and J dropped 4 bases, with 10 bases sitting between them. There are 13 residues in the CDR3. CDR1 MDHEN and CDR2 SYDVKM come from the germline V gene. CDR3 nucleotides: TGTGCCAGCAGTTCGACAGCCAGCTATGGCTACACCTTC. Translated, it gives CASSSTASYGYTF.